These 5 T cell receptor beta chains share one sample of origin, sequenced in a study of control samples from healthy donors and cancer patients. Produced via immunoSEQ multiplex PCR; TCRdb's table is partial and in-frame only. The table includes some 94,000 clones, 85% to 90% detected once. The sample was PBMCs. All receptors derive from a woman aged 45-65 years with colorectal cancer.

The V call is TRBV6-2 or TRBV6-3, the J call TRBJ1-4; 8 bases are a match to TRBD1. This CDR3 has 15 amino acids. CDR1 is MNHEY and CDR2 is SVGEGT in the germline V gene. V shed 4 bases and J 8 bases; nucleotides not matched to a gene: 9. The CDR3 DNA is TGTGCCAGCAGTTGGCCTGGACAGGGTTTGGAAAAACTGTTTTTT. It yields the protein CASSWPGQGLEKLFF.

V and J are TRBV28 and TRBJ1-2; 7 bases agree with TRBD1. Per the germline V gene, CDR1 is MDHEN and CDR2 is SYDVKM. The CDR3 length is 14 residues. J gave up 4 bases and V 1 base, and 3 bases lay outside the gene matches. Written as DNA, the CDR3 is TGTGCCAGCAGTTTATCCGGGACAGCCTATGGCTACACCTTC. It translates to CASSLSGTAYGYTF.

The V and J genes are TRBV5-6 and TRBJ2-7, with 8 bases matching TRBD1. Germline trimming cut 3 bases from V and 3 bases from J; bases unmatched to any gene: 8. The CDR3 loop spans 15 amino acids. The germline V gene encodes CDR1 SGHDT and CDR2 YYEEEE. The CDR3 DNA is TGTGCCAGCAGCTCCACAGGGGGATTGCACTACGAGCAGTACGTC. Translation gives CASSSTGGLHYEQYV.

CDR3 amino acids: CASSPVAVHGYTF. The CDR3 coding sequence is TGTGCCAGCAGCCCCGTGGCGGTTCATGGCTACACCTTC. The rearrangement uses TRBV14 and TRBJ1-2; unclear D gene. The germline gives CDR1 SGHDN, CDR2 FVKESK. The CDR3 totals 13 residues. Trimming took off 4 bases at V and 6 bases at J, with 12 bases between the two ends.

CDR3 DNA sequence: TGTGCCAGCTCACCAATCAATGGAGATACGCAGTATTTT. This codes for CASSPINGDTQYF. V usage is TRBV18 and J usage is TRBJ2-3; the D is unclear. CDR1 and CDR2 from the germline V gene are KGHSH and LQKENI. V gave up 2 bases and J gave up 5 bases, with 8 bases separating them. This CDR3 comprises 13 residues.